The 14 T cell receptor beta chains below come from one sample, sequenced in a study of shared clonotypes between healthy human individuals. TCRdb's table, derived via immunoSEQ multiplex PCR, lists solely in-frame clones and lacks some. The sample carries approximately 980,000 clones, over 60% recorded once. Input material: memory CD4+ T cells sorted from blood. Subset noted: CD45RA-negative fraction. The receptors come from a man aged 18 to 30 in good health.

The chain has TRBV7-2 and TRBJ2-7, with D perhaps given as TRBD1 or TRBD2 (7 bases each). V shed 5 bases and J shed 2 bases, with 16 bases lying between them. This CDR3 spans 15 amino acids. The V gene's germline CDR1 is SGHTA and CDR2 FQGNSA. The CDR3 sequence: CASSPMPGGAYEQYF. The CDR3 DNA sequence: TGTGCCAGCAGCCCCATGCCAGGGGGGGCCTACGAGCAGTACTTC.

Comment on this clone: Additional DNA sequences in this sample encode the identical CDR3. The rearrangement joins TRBV9 to TRBJ1-6, with 8 bases that match TRBD1. CDR1 and CDR2 from the germline V gene are SGDLS and YYNGEE. The CDR3 contains 15 residues. V lost 3 bases and J lost 9; bases outside the gene matches: 8. The CDR3: CASSALGQGGSPLHF. CDR3 sequence (DNA): TGTGCCAGCAGCGCCCTAGGACAGGGAGGTTCACCCCTCCACTTT.

The chain joins TRBV29-1 to TRBJ2-3, with TRBD2 as a possible D gene (5 bases). The CDR3 loop spans 13 amino acids. Germline V lookup: CDR1 SQVTM, CDR2 ANQGSEA. Trimming shortened V by 6 bases and J by 0 bases, and 10 bases separated the two germline ends. The CDR3 loop reads CSVADPSTDTQYF. The DNA for the CDR3 is TGCAGCGTAGCGGACCCTAGCACAGATACGCAGTATTTT.

This clone was observed once. V and J are TRBV10-3 and TRBJ1-1; D perhaps matches TRBD1 (5 bases). The CDR3 extends over 12 amino acids. Germline V gene lookup returns CDR1 ENHRY and CDR2 SYGVKD. The V gene lost 4 bases and the J gene lost 3 bases, with 6 bases spanning the gap. This CDR3 reads CAISARDTEAFF. The CDR3 DNA follows: TGTGCCATCAGTGCCAGGGACACTGAAGCTTTCTTT.

This clone was observed a few times. The genes are TRBV28 and TRBJ2-2, with D tentatively TRBD2 (5 bases). Trimming shortened V by 10 bases and J by 4 bases, and 10 bases separated the two germline ends. This CDR3 spans 12 amino acids. CDR1 and CDR2 (germline): MDHEN, SYDVKM. This CDR3 is CATRRGTGELFF. DNA for the CDR3: TGTGCCACCCGTCGGGGCACCGGGGAGCTGTTTTTT. Full variable domain (outside the CDR3, taken from reference TRBV28 and TRBJ2-2): DVKVTQSSRYLVKRTGEKVFLECVQDMDHENMFWYRQDPGLGLRLIYFSYDVKMKEKGDIPEGYSVSREKKERFSLILESASTNQTSMYLCATRRGTGELFFGEGSRLTVL.

V and J are TRBV6-5 and TRBJ2-7; tentative D call: TRBD1 (5 bases). Trimming took 0 bases from V and 3 from J, leaving 12 bases between them. The V gene's germline CDR1 is MNHEY and CDR2 SVGAGI. CDR3 length: 15 amino acids. The CDR3 region is CASSYSWSGNYEQYF. The CDR3 nucleotides read TGTGCCAGCAGTTACTCCTGGTCAGGGAACTACGAGCAGTACTTC.

J is TRBJ2-5 and V is TRBV7-2; 12 bases match TRBD2. The CDR3 contains 16 residues. Trimming removed 1 base from V and 5 bases from J; junction bases left unmatched: 5. The germline gives CDR1 SGHTA, CDR2 FQGNSA. CDR3 in DNA: TGTGCCAGCAGCTTAGGATCCCTAGCGGGAGGGGAGACCCAGTACTTC. Its translation is CASSLGSLAGGETQYF.

The V and J genes are TRBV28 and TRBJ2-5, with D unresolved. The CDR3 is 16 amino acids. CDR1 is MDHEN, CDR2 SYDVKM, per germline. Deletions cut 5 bases from V and 2 bases from J, with 18 bases between. CDR3 sequence: CASSNPPAERQETQYF. CDR3 in DNA: TGTGCCAGCAGTAACCCCCCCGCAGAGAGACAAGAGACCCAGTACTTC.

The DNA for the CDR3 is TGCGCCAGCAGCCAACTGGCAGCGGGAGGAGGAGATACGCAGTATTTT. Its translation is CASSQLAAGGGDTQYF. This chain uses TRBV4-3 with TRBJ2-3; 9 nucleotides agree with TRBD2. The V segment lost 2 bases and the J segment 5 bases; nucleotides outside the gene matches: 8. The CDR3 is 16 residues long. Per the germline V gene, CDR1 is LGHNA and CDR2 is YSLEER.

This clone was picked up one time. This chain links TRBV6-5 with TRBJ2-2; 8 bases are a match to TRBD1. Germline lookup yields CDR1 MNHEY and CDR2 SVGAGI. The CDR3 is made up of 13 amino acids. The trim removed 6 bases at V and 6 bases at J, leaving 3 bases unmatched. DNA of the CDR3: TGTGCCAGCAGACTACAGGGGGCCGGGGAGCTGTTTTTT. Protein product: CASRLQGAGELFF.

This chain links TRBV6-1 with TRBJ2-2; D perhaps matches TRBD1 (5 bases). The CDR3 loop spans 15 amino acids. The germline V gene encodes CDR1 MNHNS and CDR2 SASEGT. Trimming took 2 bases from V and 5 from J, leaving 12 bases between them. CDR3 DNA: TGTGCCAGCAGTGAATTGTCAGGGTGGACCGGGGAGCTGTTTTTT. It encodes CASSELSGWTGELFF.

This clone has a handful of counts. The chain recombines TRBV11-3 with TRBJ1-1; TRBD1 matches 9 bases. V lost 1 base, J lost 5 bases, and 14 bases stayed unmatched. From germline, CDR1 is SGHNT and CDR2 YENEEA. The CDR3 consists of 18 residues. The CDR3 is CASSLGYGQGRVGTEAFF. The DNA for the CDR3 is TGTGCCAGCAGCTTAGGGTATGGACAGGGGAGGGTGGGTACTGAAGCTTTCTTT.

The chain has TRBV18 and TRBJ2-3; 12 nucleotides match TRBD2. The CDR3 has 18 amino acids. V was pared by 2 bases and J by 4 bases, with 10 bases of the junction left unmatched. CDR1 KGHSH and CDR2 LQKENI come from the germline V gene. For the CDR3, the DNA is TGTGCCAGCTCACCAAGGTTGACTAGCGGGAGTGATGCAGATACGCAGTATTTT. Translated, it gives CASSPRLTSGSDADTQYF.

This clone has a single count. V is TRBV9 and J is TRBJ2-3; the match to TRBD2 covers 7 bases. Per the germline V gene, CDR1 is SGDLS and CDR2 is YYNGEE. The CDR3 runs 17 residues. After removal of 0 bases from V and 3 bases from J, the junction contained 10 bases not matched to a gene. The CDR3 DNA reads TGTGCCAGCAGCGTAGGATCAACTTGGCGGGAGACAGATACGCAGTATTTT. Its translation is CASSVGSTWRETDTQYF.